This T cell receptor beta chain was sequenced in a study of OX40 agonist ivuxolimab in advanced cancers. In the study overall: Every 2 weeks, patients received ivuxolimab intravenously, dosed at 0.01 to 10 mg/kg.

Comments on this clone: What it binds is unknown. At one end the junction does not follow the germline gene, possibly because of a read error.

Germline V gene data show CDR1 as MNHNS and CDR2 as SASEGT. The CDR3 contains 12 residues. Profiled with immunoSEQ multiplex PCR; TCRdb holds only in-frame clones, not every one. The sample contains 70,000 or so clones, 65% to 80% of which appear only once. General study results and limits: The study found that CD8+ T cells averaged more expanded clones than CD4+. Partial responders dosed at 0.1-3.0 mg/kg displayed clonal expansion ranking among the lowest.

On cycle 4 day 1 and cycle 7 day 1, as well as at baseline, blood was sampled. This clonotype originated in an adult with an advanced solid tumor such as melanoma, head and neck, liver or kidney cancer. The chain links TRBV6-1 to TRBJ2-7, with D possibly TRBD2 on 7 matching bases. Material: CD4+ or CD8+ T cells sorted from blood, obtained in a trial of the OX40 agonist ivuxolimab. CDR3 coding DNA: TGTGCCAGCAGTGAAGGGAGGGGGGGGCTGGACTTC. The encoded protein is CASSEGRGGLDF.